This T cell receptor (beta chain) originates from a study of cytomegalovirus exposure and HLA in healthy donors (TCRdb year 2017). Describing the broader study: In an earlier analysis of around 540 of the donors, about 260 Gb of sequence data and approximately 120 million unique TCR beta sequences from some 170 million T cells were reported. In addition to the first cohort of 650 to 800 subjects, a separate validation cohort of 120 different subjects was used. An earlier analysis of nearly 600 of the donors applied high-throughput TCR beta sequencing to assess whether each TCR beta V gene segment acted as functional or pseudogenic. Using immunosequencing, the study profiled T cell repertoires from about 650 subjects and related those repertoires to cytomegalovirus serostatus. Approximately 310 gigabases of sequencing data and 91 million or so unique TCR sequences made up an early release that covered approximately 620 HLA-typed donors. Every discovery cohort repertoire had been produced on one sequencing platform. The study aimed to test whether signatures of past pathogen exposure could be identified by cataloging public T cell receptors. Among the roughly 370 genotyped donors, around 81% belonged to the genetic ancestry cluster associated with self-reported Caucasian donors. Because of strong linkage in the cohort, 4 to 6 DR-DQ haplotypes were treated as single units for association and clustering. Rather than drawing on any new phenotypic data, the later analysis identified candidate immune exposures from TCR beta sequences and the way those sequences occurred across donors. Donor age, sex, ethnicity and CMV serostatus were compiled together with the repertoire data. HLA typing covered class I and class II loci at four-digit resolution. Typing coverage varied by locus: about 620-630 donors for A, B, C, DRB1 and DQB1; 522 for DQA1; about 600 for DPA1; 450 to 480 for DPB1. To predict cytomegalovirus infection status, the study brought together high-throughput TCR immunosequencing, statistical association of individual TCRs with disease status, and machine learning. Among 398 genotyped donors of the cohort, an average of about 240,000 unique TCR beta nucleotide sequences were sequenced per donor, around a sixth of them non-productive. In a later analysis, previously published TCR beta repertoires from several hundred donors were re-analyzed and high-resolution HLA genotyping was added so that TCR occurrence patterns could be studied. In a later genetic analysis, genome-wide SNP genotypes for about 55% of the roughly 700 donors were used, and that subset was treated as a discovery cohort.

Comments on this clone: What this receptor recognizes is not known.

The library came from the immunoSEQ multiplex PCR assay. For the multiplex PCR, a mixture combining 60 forward primers for TCR Vbeta segments and 13 reverse primers for TCR Jbeta segments was used. The CDR3 region of rearranged TCR beta genes was amplified from genomic DNA by a multiplex PCR assay. The Illumina HiSeq System was used to sequence the amplified TCR beta libraries as 87-base-pair reads. Per the original workflow: A later analysis counted some 74 million unique TCR beta chains across the 550 to 800 repertoires, and 9 million to 14 million of these chains were shared by at least two donors. A nearest-neighbor algorithm error-corrected the raw reads and collapsed the reads into unique sequences, merging closely related sequences to remove PCR and sequencing errors. V, D and J gene segments were assigned by aligning CDR3 sequences to IMGT reference sequences. For a sequence to be retained, a match of at least six nucleotides was required to both a V gene segment and a J gene segment. A rearrangement counted as productive if the CDR3 had no stop codons and remained in frame with V and J, and every other rearrangement counted as non-productive. CDR3 was defined by IMGT convention, running from the second conserved V-encoded cysteine to the conserved J-encoded phenylalanine. Sequences without an unambiguous match to a single V gene segment were excluded from the earlier analysis of over 500 of the donors. An earlier analysis of approximately 590 of the donors classified V segments as functional when productive rearrangements were above 56.7% and as segregating when the standard deviation between donors was above 5%. A statistical classification framework was built to diagnose cytomegalovirus status from the catalog of TCR beta chain sequences. In a later analysis, V and J genes were assigned by comparing TCR nucleotide sequences against IMGT/GENE-DB human TR gene sequences. The TCRdist pipeline was used in a later analysis to assign CDR3 sequences and most-parsimonious VDJ recombination scenarios. In a later analysis, every TCR beta chain was defined by the combination of its CDR3 amino acid sequence and its V-gene family, and reads without a unique V-gene family were dropped. A later analysis removed 592 highly shared, low-generation-probability nucleotide sequences to deal with suspected cross-contamination and a sequencing artifact. For each public chain, a later analysis derived a clonal expansion index from normalized ranks of inferred template counts within each repertoire. In a later analysis, generation probabilities were computed with a VDJ recombination model fitted to out-of-frame rearrangements, and the resulting probabilities were checked against IGoR. In a later analysis, TCR-TCR, TCR-HLA and TCR-CMV co-occurrence was scored with hypergeometric tests, and a repertoire-size bias correction was applied to TCR pairs. To estimate false discovery rates, a later analysis permuted the HLA or CMV assignments 20 times. In a later analysis, co-occurring TCRs were grouped using DBSCAN, and TCRdist sequence similarity was added for clustering within HLA-allele-positive subsets. For co-occurrence clustering, repertoires with fewer than 30,000 or more than 120,000 public chains were excluded, along with 4 to 6 repertoires with anomalous nucleotide sharing. The table was pulled from immuneACCESS by TCRdb, which kept in-frame rearrangements only. Such tables lose some clones; where checked, under half of the loss comes from unresolved V genes, and the rest has no known cause. V and J calls and clone size are copied from that table; D and trimming were computed from the DNA. This sample's table carries fewer than 200,000 clones. 1% to 1.5% of the sample comes from the top ten.

V is trimmed back by 3 bases and J by 6 bases, and the junction contains 8 bases that no gene match accounts for. The CDR3 spans 15 residues, from the cysteine through the phenylalanine. Only the CDR3 DNA stays, 45 bases, in frame from base 1. Taken from the germline V gene, the CDR1 and CDR2 loops are SGDLS and YYNGEE. On the study overall, not on this receptor specifically: V-gene and J-gene trimming of TCR beta chains was associated with a missense DCLRE1C variant in a later genetic analysis, and the association was replicated in an independent cohort. The presence/absence analyses assumed that sequencing depth was roughly uniform across donors, and that assumption may not be true. In this cohort, only TCR beta chains were sequenced, and detectable features were limited by the absence of alpha or paired-chain data. The earlier analysis of 450 to 700 of the donors excluded about 16 rarely observed V segments, including chromosome 9 orphons, because counts were too low. Linkage disequilibrium might explain the correlated functional status among segregating V segments, but an unknown experimental factor could not be excluded. Most CMV-associated TCR beta chains appeared to be HLA-restricted in a later analysis, and the HLA associations seemed to be driven largely by CMV exposure. Compared with the 666-donor mean, donors in an Asian-associated ancestry cluster had fewer N-insertions in productive TCRs, according to a later genetic analysis. Assigning TCR associations to individual alleles was difficult when HLA alleles, especially DR and DQ, strongly co-occurred. Most TCR sequences were seen in very few donors, while some public TCRs were found in many individuals. In an earlier analysis of approximately 590 of the donors, most TCR beta V segments appeared in productive rearrangements about 87% or about 30% of the time, broadly matching IMGT annotations. Because some donors lacked HLA typing at each locus, the association tests relied only on the typed subset. A further reported finding was that TCR beta sequences accurately predicted the HLA-A and HLA-B alleles for most subjects in the first cohort. In a later analysis, TCR association rates were found to vary across HLA loci, with the most associated TCRs seen for DRB1 alleles and the fewest for HLA-C alleles. The classifier was reported to diagnose cytomegalovirus status with high specificity and sensitivity in both the original and validation cohorts. According to the authors, the approach could potentially be generalized to other disease states and immunological phenotypes. Three of the identified cytomegalovirus-associated TCR beta chains were confirmed in vitro to be specific for cytomegalovirus antigens. In a later analysis, several top co-occurrence clusters were reported to appear linked to parvovirus B19, influenza, CMV and Epstein-Barr virus. For the cohort, immune exposure information was limited to CMV serostatus. The 87-base-pair reads could not distinguish some IMGT-functional V segments, including TRBV6-2 and TRBV6-3, so those segments were excluded. In a later analysis, more than 15,000 TCR beta sequences were associated with specific HLA alleles at a false discovery rate of 0.05. The study gave a list of 150 to 200 TCR beta chains associated with cytomegalovirus. A cluster of highly shared sequence variants was judged likely to be a technical artifact of the sequencing pipeline. Compared with equally common non-associated chains, HLA-associated TCR beta chains in a later analysis were more clonally expanded and had lower generation probabilities.

The cohort comprised 666 healthy bone marrow donors. At the time of sampling, all cohort members were nominally healthy, though unrecorded immune exposures were likely present. The donor was CMV seronegative and was included in the group of a few hundred seronegative cohort members. Every donor gave a peripheral blood sample, and the peripheral blood mononuclear cells from that sample were used for TCR beta sequencing. The Qiagen DNeasy Blood Extraction Kit was used to extract genomic DNA from the blood cell samples. The sequence was collected from a woman in her sixties or seventies in good health and CMV-seronegative. Sequencing was done on a sample of PBMCs. This chain is built from TRBV9 and TRBJ2-7; a stretch of 11 junction bases matches TRBD1. The nucleotide sequence is TGTGCCAGCAGCGCCTCTGGACAGGGGGCCCTCGAGCAGTACTTC. This sequence encodes CASSASGQGALEQYF.